The T cell receptor beta chain under discussion was sequenced for a study of blood T cells in healthy people across ages. Germline CDR1 SQVTM, CDR2 ANQGSEA. Trimming left V 4 bases short and J 3 bases short, with 19 bases between. CDR3 length: 16 residues. Alongside a J-beta primer mix, a sample-barcoded 5' primer served in a second PCR lasting roughly 7 to 11 cycles. Every single cDNA molecule received a tag from a template-switch adaptor with 12 random nucleotides. Using its own MiXCR run on the 5' RACE reads, TCRdb lists one record per CDR3 protein. The data contain under 2,000,000 distinct CDR3 sequences, roughly 50% of them singletons. Broader study findings: Versus aged donors, long-lived donors had higher diversity and more naive CD4+ cells.

Isolation yielded PBMCs, at least 7 million per sample, in every case. Total RNA extracted from each sample amounted to at least 6 micrograms. Note on this clonotype: Its matching antigen is unknown.

The sample consisted of blood. The genes are TRBV29-1 and TRBJ2-1; D is uncertain. This clonotype originated in a woman aged 40 to 50 in good health. The DNA for the CDR3 is TGCAGCGTTGTCCTCACCCCGGTCAAGCTCTACAATGAGCAGTTCTTC. Protein sequence: CSVVLTPVKLYNEQFF.